The clone carrying this T cell receptor (beta chain) was observed a handful of times. The target antigen is unknown. A single record per CDR3 protein comes from TCRdb applying MiXCR to the 5' RACE reads. The data hold hundreds of thousands of distinct CDR3 sequences, with 9% to 15% observed a single time. The sample comes from a study of T cells after yellow fever vaccination. Study summary: The SMART-Seq v4 Ultra Low Input method served to prepare the low-cell-number fractions.

This CDR3 comprises 13 residues. Trimming stripped 3 bases from V and 5 bases from J, with 11 bases between. CDR1 and CDR2 (germline): SGHKS, YYEKEE (reference sequence). The study's findings and limits: Repertoires sorted by FACS could include abundant clonotypes that are contaminants from the bulk population. The secondary T-cell response peaked on day 5, not day 15, but was weaker.

The sample was PBMCs, taken on the day of the yellow fever booster vaccination. This TCR was recovered from a man younger than 45 who received the YFV17D yellow fever vaccine. The gene calls are TRBV5-5 and TRBJ2-5; D call uncertain. CDR3 amino acids: CASSSHVEETQYF. The CDR3 bases are TGTGCCAGCAGCTCCCACGTGGAGGAGACCCAGTACTTC.